The 8 T cell receptor beta chains below all came from one sample that was sequenced in a study of blood T cell repertoires in COVID-19. Profiling relied on immunoSEQ multiplex PCR, and the TCRdb table lists in-frame clones only, not all of them. The sample carries roughly 86,000 clones, roughly nine tenths recorded once. Specimen: peripheral blood. The receptors were sampled from a man aged 50-60 years with active or convalescent COVID-19.

This clone was picked up a small number of times. V gene TRBV5-6 combines with J gene TRBJ1-4; D remains ambiguous. Germline assignment: CDR1 SGHDT and CDR2 YYEEEE. The CDR3 covers 12 residues. V dropped 5 bases and J dropped 5 bases, with 7 bases sitting between them. The CDR3 DNA sequence: TGTGCCAGCAGTCGGGGAAATGAAAAACTGTTTTTT. Encoded protein: CASSRGNEKLFF.

Only one count was recorded for this clone. The CDR3 loop is CASSKGRGEGNTEAFF. The CDR3 DNA is TGTGCCAGCAGCAAAGGGCGGGGCGAGGGTAACACTGAAGCTTTCTTT. This chain joins TRBV6-2 or TRBV6-3 and TRBJ1-1; TRBD1 is a possible D gene (5 bases). Looked up from germline, CDR1 is MNHEY and CDR2 is SVGEGT. CDR3 size: 16 residues. The V end lost 6 bases, the J end lost 2 bases, and 19 bases lay between the germline ends.

The rearrangement links TRBV2 to TRBJ2-5, with D perhaps TRBD2 (5 bases). V gave up 6 bases and J gave up 1 base, with 12 bases separating them. The CDR3 has 14 residues. Germline CDR1 and CDR2: SNHLY and FYNNEI. The CDR3 spells CASRGTRIQETQYF. CDR3 nucleotide sequence: TGTGCCAGCAGGGGAACTAGAATCCAAGAGACCCAGTACTTC.

The chain combines TRBV28 with TRBJ2-4, with D hard to call. V was cut by 3 bases and J by 5 bases, with 14 bases left in between. This CDR3 contains 15 residues. From germline, CDR1 is MDHEN and CDR2 SYDVKM. CDR3 sequence reads: CASSFASRFENIQYF. CDR3 nucleotide sequence: TGTGCCAGCAGTTTTGCCAGCAGGTTTGAAAACATTCAGTACTTC.

The chain couples TRBV7-8 to TRBJ2-1; 8 bases align to TRBD1. With V trimmed by 4 bases and J by 5 bases, 4 bases remained unmatched. Per germline, CDR1 SGHVS and CDR2 FQNEAQ. The CDR3 is 14 amino acids. CDR3 bases: TGTGCCAGCAGCTGGACAGGGACCAACAATGAGCAGTTCTTC. Encoded protein: CASSWTGTNNEQFF.

This rearrangement joins TRBV7-2 to TRBJ2-7; maybe TRBD1 (5 bases). Germline V gives CDR1 SGHTA, CDR2 FQGNSA. CDR3 length: 14 amino acids. The germline V and J ends were trimmed by 1 base and 2 bases, with 9 bases remaining between them. The CDR3 is CASSLGGSTYEQYF. The CDR3 DNA sequence: TGTGCCAGCAGCTTAGGGGGCAGTACCTACGAGCAGTACTTC.

The chain joins TRBV24-1 to TRBJ1-1; maybe TRBD1 (6 bases). Germline-derived CDR1 and CDR2 are KGHDR and SFDVKD. V lost 4 bases and J 4 bases, leaving 9 bases between the germline ends. CDR3 length equals 13 residues. In DNA form, the CDR3 reads TGTGCCACCAGTGACACAGGGTTCACTGAAGCTTTCTTT. Its translation: CATSDTGFTEAFF.

CDR3 DNA: TGTGCCAGCAGTCGTCAAGCGCATTCACCCCTCCACTTT. Translated: CASSRQAHSPLHF. The chain uses TRBV3-1 (or the pseudogene TRBV3-2) and TRBJ1-6; D call uncertain. V lost 6 bases and J 8 bases, leaving 11 bases between the germline ends. The CDR3 loop spans 13 amino acids. Germline V gene sequence: CDR1 LGHDT, CDR2 YNNKEL (reference sequence).